The source of this T cell receptor (beta chain) is a study of CD4+ T cells in melanoma. A note on this clone: Its antigen remains unknown.

CDR3 length: 17 amino acids. The V segment lost 3 bases and the J segment 4 bases; nucleotides outside the gene matches: 10. Germline V lookup: CDR1 SGDLS, CDR2 YYNGEE. Study-wide results and limits: A reported correlation linked neoantigen-specific CD4+ T cells to CD8+, macrophage and B cell function. Neoantigen-specific CD4+ T cells in melanoma reportedly had diverse differentiation states.

The assay was immunoSEQ multiplex PCR, and TCRdb's table has in-frame clones only and misses some. The table records around 15,000 clones, roughly 84% of them present only once. V and J are TRBV9 and TRBJ2-2; 9 bases map to TRBD1. The sequence derives from a human donor with melanoma. The sequencing sample was made of cells from a culture (not recorded whether cultured in vitro). The CDR3 here is CASSGQAGTGPTGELFF. CDR3 DNA: TGTGCCAGCAGCGGACAGGCCGGGACAGGGCCCACCGGGGAGCTGTTTTTT.